The 4 T cell receptor beta chains listed next were all sequenced from one sample in a study of human T cells and chemical hapten exposure (dated by TCRdb to 2020 to 2023). The time point label corresponds to: patch test 2, 6 weeks after DPC sensitization. This specimen's treatment or condition label, interpreted: therapeutic diphenylcyclopropenone sensitization with weekly scalp DPC. The receptor library was made with RACE. The instrument given in TCRdb is NextSeq 500. Through fastp at Q25 and MiXCR, TCRdb rebuilt clones from the public reads, retaining in-frame beta chains. Rows are combined by CDR3 protein, so each entry shows the most common genes and DNA. Counted in this sample were some 80,000 distinct CDR3 sequences; around a tenth of them appeared once. Roughly 1.4% of the sample is in the top ten clones. The sample was whole blood, taken in connection with sensitization to the hapten diphenylcyclopropenone (DPC). These receptors were obtained from a man aged 18 to 30 with alopecia areata. Some clones in this sample may be carry-over from other donors' samples.

The chain's CDR3 is CASSVRQGSNSEKLFF. CDR3 coding DNA: TGTGCCAGCAGCGTCCGACAGGGCTCAAATTCAGAAAAACTGTTTTTT. The chain joins TRBV7-8 to TRBJ1-4, with 7 bases fitting TRBD1. After removal of 5 bases from V and 8 bases from J, the junction contained 14 bases not matched to a gene. Germline V gene sequence: CDR1 SGHVS, CDR2 FQNEAQ. The CDR3 has 16 amino acids.

This chain connects TRBV12-3 or TRBV12-4 to TRBJ2-7; D is undetermined. V lost 6 bases to trimming and J lost 0 bases, with 6 bases between them. The CDR3 is 12 residues long. CDR3 loop: CASSPNSYEQYV. DNA of the CDR3: TGTGCCAGCAGCCCCAACTCCTACGAGCAGTACGTC.

In DNA form, the CDR3 reads TGTGCCAGCAGTGAAGTCGGAGCATACGAGCAGTACTTC. Amino acid sequence: CASSEVGAYEQYF. The chain uses TRBV2 and TRBJ2-7; D call uncertain. The CDR3 is 13 residues long. Trimming took off 1 base at V and 4 bases at J, with 8 bases between the two ends. Germline CDR1 SNHLY, CDR2 FYNNEI.

J is TRBJ2-1 and V is TRBV4-3; 7 bases align to TRBD1. The V and J ends lost 1 base and 6 bases, in that order; junction bases with no gene match: 6. The CDR3 has 15 residues. Germline V CDR1 and CDR2: LGHNA, YSLEER. The CDR3 sequence is CASSQGTGTANEQFF. As DNA, the CDR3 is TGCGCCAGCAGCCAAGGGACCGGGACAGCCAATGAGCAGTTCTTC.